Each of the 28 T cell receptor beta chains below was sequenced from the same sample in a study of human T cells and chemical hapten exposure. TCRdb reanalysed the RACE reads using MiXCR and keeps one entry per CDR3 protein. The table has roughly 380,000 distinct CDR3 sequences, nearly 5% seen once. Documented time point: patch test 1, 2 weeks after DPC sensitization. Noted treatment: therapeutic diphenylcyclopropenone sensitization with weekly scalp DPC. This material consisted of whole blood, taken in connection with sensitization to the hapten diphenylcyclopropenone (DPC). The receptors derive from a woman between 50 and 59 years old with alopecia areata. Some clones in this sample may be carry-over from other donors' samples.

Many counts were recorded for this clonotype. This rearrangement joins TRBV20-1 to TRBJ1-1; tentative D call: TRBD1 (6 bases). Germline V gene data show CDR1 as DFQATT and CDR2 as SNEGSKA (reference sequence). V lost 5 bases and J lost 0, with 16 bases in between. This CDR3 comprises 15 residues. DNA for the CDR3: TGCAGTGCTGGCTCAAACCAGGGGTTGAACACTGAAGCTTTCTTT. Amino acids: CSAGSNQGLNTEAFF.

In this sample, this clonotype turned up many times. This chain connects TRBV12-5 to TRBJ2-1, with D unresolved. Deletions cut 1 base from V and 8 bases from J, with 9 bases between. Germline V lookup: CDR1 LGHNT, CDR2 FRNRAP. The CDR3 extends over 13 amino acids. The CDR3 region is CASGLGGWDEQFF. In nucleotides, the CDR3 is TGTGCTAGTGGTTTGGGGGGTTGGGATGAGCAGTTCTTC.

This clonotype was picked up a small number of times. A junction end diverges from the germline sequence, so it may reflect a read error. The chain couples TRBV20-1 to TRBJ1-2; D unresolved. This CDR3 spans 8 amino acids. The germline gives CDR1 DFQATT, CDR2 SNEGSKA (reference sequence). The CDR3 loop is CSASPSVF. As DNA, the CDR3 is TGCAGTGCTAGCCCGTCAGTGTTC.

This clonotype was counted many times. V gene TRBV7-9 combines with J gene TRBJ1-6; no firm D call. The V gene's germline CDR1 is SEHNR and CDR2 FQNEAQ (reference sequence). Trimming cost V 3 bases and J 7 bases, with 7 bases left between them. The CDR3 is 13 amino acids. CDR3: CASSFDGNSPLHF. The CDR3 DNA follows: TGTGCCAGCAGCTTCGACGGGAATTCACCCCTCCACTTT.

The chain has TRBV24-1 and TRBJ2-2, with a tentative D call TRBD2 (6 bases). Trimming cost V 9 bases and J 8 bases, with 18 bases left between them. This CDR3 is 14 amino acids long. Germline values: CDR1 KGHDR, CDR2 SFDVKD. Here the CDR3 DNA reads TGTGCCACCTCGGGAGAGGGTGAGAAGGGGGAGCTGTTTTTT. This encodes CATSGEGEKGELFF.

Many counts were recorded for this clonotype. The V call is TRBV29-1, the J call TRBJ1-1, with D perhaps TRBD1 (6 bases). This CDR3 has 14 amino acids. The V gene's germline CDR1 is SQVTM and CDR2 ANQGSEA. V lost 7 bases and J 6 bases, leaving 21 bases between the germline ends. The CDR3 is CSGAGGEKDAEAFF. The CDR3 region has the DNA TGCAGCGGGGCTGGGGGCGAAAAGGACGCTGAAGCTTTCTTT.

This clonotype was counted between two and nine times. This rearrangement joins TRBV20-1 to TRBJ2-7; D is unresolved. CDR1 is DFQATT, CDR2 SNEGSKA, per germline (reference sequence). Deletions cut 5 bases from V and 5 bases from J, with 16 bases between. CDR3 length equals 13 residues. CDR3 DNA: TGCAGTGCTTTTGGGGTTGGGTATAACGAGCAGTACTTC. Residues: CSAFGVGYNEQYF.

In this sample, this clonotype turned up many times. The chain is built from TRBV29-1 and TRBJ2-6; 8 nucleotides match TRBD1. Germline CDR1 and CDR2: SQVTM and ANQGSEA. The CDR3 sequence is 15 residues long. The J segment lost 4 bases and the V segment lost 3 bases, leaving 5 bases of the junction unmatched. The CDR3: CSVEHRGKGANVLTF. Here the CDR3 DNA reads TGCAGCGTTGAGCACAGGGGGAAAGGGGCCAACGTCCTGACTTTC.

Regarding this clonotype: The junction shows a germline mismatch at one end, possibly a read error. The rearrangement uses TRBV4-1 and TRBJ1-3, with a tentative D call TRBD1 (5 bases). The CDR3 is 17 residues long. In germline, CDR1 is MGHRA, CDR2 YSYEKL. CDR3: CASSLSPQGTDGNAIYF. The CDR3 nucleotides are TGCGCCAGCAGCCTGTCCCCCCAGGGCACTGATGGAAACGCCATATATTTT.

In its sample, this clonotype was seen a few times. The rearrangement uses TRBV7-9 and TRBJ2-7; 16 bases agree with TRBD2. Unmatched junction bases numbered 8, after V lost 1 base and J lost 2 bases. The CDR3 runs 19 residues. Germline V CDR1 and CDR2: SEHNR, FQNEAQ (reference sequence). The CDR3 here is CASSLERGLAGGETYEQYF. The CDR3 DNA is TGTGCCAGCAGCTTAGAGAGGGGACTAGCGGGAGGGGAGACCTACGAGCAGTACTTC.

This clonotype was observed many times. The chain carries TRBV6-5 and TRBJ2-2, with TRBD1 matching over 11 bases. The CDR3 loop spans 16 amino acids. Trimming took 6 bases from V and 5 from J; bases not matched to a gene: 8. From germline, CDR1 is MNHEY and CDR2 SVGAGI. CDR3 bases: TGTGCCAGCAGAAGCGGACAGGGGGCAGCAACCGGGGAGCTGTTTTTT. Its translation is CASRSGQGAATGELFF.

This clonotype was seen ten or more times. This chain links TRBV5-6 with TRBJ2-1, with 12 bases that match TRBD2. V trimming: 2 bases; J trimming: 9 bases; junction bases outside the gene matches: 9. Germline CDR1 SGHDT, CDR2 YYEEEE. The CDR3 consists of 16 residues. CDR3 in amino acids: CASSFRASGGVGEQFF. The DNA of the CDR3 is TGTGCCAGCAGCTTCCGTGCTAGCGGGGGGGTTGGTGAGCAGTTCTTC.

J is TRBJ2-1 and V is TRBV3-1; D ambiguous. The CDR3 extends over 14 amino acids. V lost 1 base and J lost 7, with 11 bases in between. Looked up from germline, CDR1 is LGHDT and CDR2 is YNNKEL (reference sequence). DNA of the CDR3: TGTGCCAGCAGCCAAGGGCTAGTGTGGAATGAGCAGTTCTTC. Its translation: CASSQGLVWNEQFF.

This clonotype showed up many times. This chain connects TRBV7-8 to TRBJ1-6; D not resolved. Per the germline V gene, CDR1 is SGHVS and CDR2 is FQNEAQ. V lost 1 base to trimming and J lost 10 bases, with 5 bases between them. The CDR3 runs 12 residues. The CDR3 DNA reads TGTGCCAGCAGCTTAGAAGGATCACCCCTCCACTTT. It translates to CASSLEGSPLHF.

This clonotype was counted between two and nine times. The chain has TRBV12-3 or TRBV12-4 and TRBJ1-1; 9 bases are a match to TRBD1. CDR3 length equals 15 residues. The J segment lost 3 bases and the V segment lost 5 bases, leaving 7 bases of the junction unmatched. In DNA, the CDR3 is TGTGCCAGCAGTACTACAGGGGGCAGGGACACTGAAGCTTTCTTT. The encoded protein is CASSTTGGRDTEAFF.

This clonotype was seen a few times. V and J are TRBV18 and TRBJ2-7; D perhaps matches TRBD2 (5 bases). The CDR3 runs 15 residues. Trimming cost V 5 bases and J 2 bases, with 16 bases left between them. CDR1 and CDR2 from the germline V gene are KGHSH and LQKENI. The CDR3 protein is CASSSGSGYPYEQYF. The CDR3 DNA follows: TGTGCCAGCTCATCCGGAAGCGGTTACCCCTACGAGCAGTACTTC.

In its sample, this clonotype was seen a few times. This sequence joins TRBV29-1 and TRBJ2-7; 9 nucleotides line up with TRBD1. Germline V CDR1 and CDR2: SQVTM, ANQGSEA. V dropped 0 bases and J dropped 5; count of bases not matched to a gene: 5. The CDR3 loop spans 14 amino acids. Written as DNA, the CDR3 is TGCAGCGTTGAAGAGCTCGGACAGGGGAACGAGCAGTACTTC. Its protein product is CSVEELGQGNEQYF.

This clonotype was detected many times. V usage is TRBV2 and J usage is TRBJ1-1, with D possibly TRBD1 on 6 matching bases. The germline V gene has CDR1 SNHLY and CDR2 FYNNEI. V lost 7 bases and J 0 bases, leaving 12 bases between the germline ends. The CDR3 is 14 residues long. In DNA form, the CDR3 reads TGTGCCAGCAAGGGGGGACGGCTGAACACTGAAGCTTTCTTT. Protein: CASKGGRLNTEAFF.

This clonotype appeared a few times. V usage is TRBV24-1 and J usage is TRBJ1-2; 8 nucleotides line up with TRBD1. CDR3 size: 16 residues. The V gene's germline CDR1 is KGHDR and CDR2 SFDVKD. J was trimmed by 5 bases and V by 4 bases; bases with no gene match: 11. The CDR3 reads CATSDSGQGQEYGYTF. Here the CDR3 DNA reads TGTGCCACCAGTGACTCCGGACAGGGCCAAGAGTATGGCTACACCTTC.

This clonotype was counted between two and nine times. The CDR3, as DNA: TGTGCCAGCAGTTACTCCGTTGAGGACTCTGCTTTTGTTAGCACAGATACGCAGTATTTT. Translated, it gives CASSYSVEDSAFVSTDTQYF. The chain combines TRBV6-5 with TRBJ2-3; maybe TRBD2 (5 bases). Germline loops: CDR1 MNHEY, CDR2 SVGAGI. V was pared by 0 bases and J by 0 bases, with 22 bases between. This CDR3 has 20 residues.

This clonotype was seen ten or more times. The chain joins TRBV5-1 to TRBJ2-5; D remains ambiguous. This CDR3 is built from 12 residues. V was shortened by 4 bases and J by 2 bases, with 6 bases between the two germline ends. Germline V CDR1 and CDR2: SGHRS, YFSETQ. This CDR3 reads CASSIHQETQYF. In nucleotides, the CDR3 is TGCGCCAGCAGCATCCATCAAGAGACCCAGTACTTC.

This clonotype was observed a handful of times. J is TRBJ2-7 and V is TRBV6-5; the D gene is possibly TRBD1 (6 bases). Per the germline V gene, CDR1 is MNHEY and CDR2 is SVGAGI. V lost 5 bases and J lost 5, with 16 bases in between. CDR3 length equals 14 residues. CDR3 nucleotide sequence: TGTGCCAGCAGTGCCCAGGGGTCTTTCGACGAGCAGTACTTC. The encoded protein is CASSAQGSFDEQYF.

In DNA form, the CDR3 reads TGTGCCAGCAGCTACGGTGAGGCTGGAAACACCATATATTTT. This encodes CASSYGEAGNTIYF. The V and J genes are TRBV13 and TRBJ1-3; D is undetermined. CDR1 and CDR2 (germline): PRHDT, FYEKMQ (reference sequence). This CDR3 spans 14 amino acids. V lost 4 bases and J lost 2, with 9 bases in between.

This clonotype was observed at least ten times. CDR3 loop: CASSESQGRGTEAFF. CDR3 DNA sequence: TGTGCCAGCAGTGAGTCGCAGGGAAGGGGGACTGAAGCTTTCTTT. J is TRBJ1-1 and V is TRBV25-1; the D gene is possibly TRBD1 (6 bases). CDR3 size: 15 residues. The V end lost 3 bases, the J end lost 5 bases, and 16 bases lay between the germline ends. Germline lookup yields CDR1 MGHDK and CDR2 SYGVNS.

V gene TRBV5-1 combines with J gene TRBJ2-1, with TRBD2 identical over 13 bases. CDR1 and CDR2 from the germline V gene are SGHRS and YFSETQ. The CDR3 spans 20 residues. Trimming at V came to 0 bases and at J to 0 bases, leaving 9 bases not matched to a gene. CDR3 DNA: TGCGCCAGCAGCTTGGGACCGGGACTAGCGGGGCGCAGCTCCTACAATGAGCAGTTCTTC. As protein: CASSLGPGLAGRSSYNEQFF.

The V and J genes are TRBV12-3 or TRBV12-4 and TRBJ2-2; D not resolved. V lost 6 bases, J lost 2 bases, and 7 bases lay in between. This CDR3 comprises 13 residues. CDR3 DNA: TGTGCCAGCAGGGGCGACAACACCGGGGAGCTGTTTTTT. This codes for CASRGDNTGELFF.

This clonotype appeared many times. This sequence joins TRBV27 and TRBJ1-5; D is ambiguous. Germline CDR1 reads MNHEY; CDR2 reads SMNVEV (reference sequence). This CDR3 has 15 residues. Trimming cost V 1 base and J 1 base, with 8 bases left between them. CDR3 DNA: TGTGCCAGCAGTTTATTGGGAGGGAGCAATCAGCCCCAGCATTTT. This translates into CASSLLGGSNQPQHF.

The sample holds a few counts of this clonotype. This chain links TRBV13 with TRBJ1-3; D is perhaps TRBD1 (5 bases). V was trimmed by 5 bases and J by 0 bases, leaving 8 bases between them. The CDR3 is 14 amino acids. Germline values: CDR1 PRHDT, CDR2 FYEKMQ (reference sequence). The CDR3 DNA reads as TGTGCCAGCAGCCCGACAGTCTCTGGAAACACCATATATTTT. Protein sequence: CASSPTVSGNTIYF.